The 10 T cell receptor beta chains presented below share a single source sample, sequenced in a study of graft-versus-host responses after intestinal transplantation. Here immunoSEQ multiplex PCR was the method, and the copy in TCRdb shows in-frame clones only, minus some. Of under 80,000 clones listed, 92% are singletons. The sequences come from PBMCs, collected 98 days after intestinal transplantation. All receptors come from a human patient who received an intestinal transplant, so some T cells may come from the graft donor.

This chain uses TRBV19 with TRBJ2-1; D may be TRBD1 (6 bases). Trimming removed 6 bases at V and 5 bases at J, with 14 bases between. Looked up from germline, CDR1 is LNHDA and CDR2 is SQIVND (reference sequence). The CDR3 has 14 amino acids. Here the CDR3 reads CASRARGGHNEQFF. CDR3 DNA: TGTGCCAGTAGAGCCCGAGGGGGACACAATGAGCAGTTCTTC.

V and J are TRBV6-5 and TRBJ2-7; 7 bases are shared with TRBD1. Per the germline V gene, CDR1 is MNHEY and CDR2 is SVGAGI. V trimming: 8 bases; J trimming: 4 bases; junction bases outside the gene matches: 8. The CDR3 sequence is 13 residues long. DNA of the CDR3: TGTGCCAGCCAGGGACAGCCTTTTTACGAGCAGTACTTC. It codes for CASQGQPFYEQYF.

This chain links TRBV5-4 with TRBJ2-5, with D possibly matching TRBD1 (6 bases). Between the trimmed V and J ends, which lost 4 bases and 7 bases, there was a span of 20 bases. There are 15 residues in the CDR3. Germline loops: CDR1 SGHNT, CDR2 YYREEE (reference sequence). CDR3 in DNA: TGTGCCAGCAGCCCCATGGCCAGGGGCGCGGGGACCCAGTACTTC. This encodes CASSPMARGAGTQYF.

The chain employs TRBV5-1 and TRBJ2-5; TRBD1 aligns across 9 bases. This CDR3 has 15 residues. V lost 4 bases and J lost 2; bases outside the gene matches: 6. Germline CDR1 SGHRS, CDR2 YFSETQ. In DNA, the CDR3 is TGCGCCAGCAGCGGAATACAGGGGGCTCAAGAGACCCAGTACTTC. It encodes CASSGIQGAQETQYF.

This chain uses TRBV5-6 with TRBJ2-7; 10 bases line up with TRBD1. The germline CDR1 and CDR2 sequences are SGHDT and YYEEEE. J gave up 3 bases and V 0 bases, and 3 bases lay outside the gene matches. The CDR3 runs to 15 residues. The CDR3 nucleotides are TGTGCCAGCAGCTTGGTAGGACAGGGGGTCTACGAGCAGTACTTC. It codes for CASSLVGQGVYEQYF.

The CDR3 spells CASSLVAAGGELFF. The CDR3 DNA reads TGTGCCAGCAGCTTGGTAGCAGCCGGAGGGGAGCTGTTTTTT. This rearrangement joins TRBV5-4 to TRBJ2-2; D remains unclear. Trimming pared 0 bases from V and 8 bases from J, leaving 11 bases between. Germline V CDR1 and CDR2: SGHNT, YYREEE (reference sequence). The CDR3 runs 14 residues.

J is TRBJ1-1 and V is TRBV6-1; D perhaps matches TRBD1 (5 bases). Germline V lookup: CDR1 MNHNS, CDR2 SASEGT. Trimming removed 1 base at V and 11 bases at J, with 11 bases between. The CDR3 runs 12 residues. The CDR3 is CASSEGRGRAFF. In DNA, the CDR3 is TGTGCCAGCAGTGAAGGAAGGGGACGGGCTTTCTTT.

The chain couples TRBV27 to TRBJ2-1; 14 bases match TRBD2. Germline CDR1 MNHEY, CDR2 SMNVEV (reference sequence). There are 19 residues in the CDR3. The V gene end was trimmed by 2 bases and the J gene end by 0 bases; junction bases not matched to a gene: 6. The DNA of the CDR3 is TGTGCCAGCAGTTTACCGACTAGCGGGAGGGCCCGCTCCTACAATGAGCAGTTCTTC. It is translated as CASSLPTSGRARSYNEQFF.

V is TRBV2 and J is TRBJ1-5, with D hard to call. The germline CDR1 and CDR2 sequences are SNHLY and FYNNEI. The CDR3 loop spans 15 amino acids. V lost 0 bases and J 6 bases, leaving 12 bases between the germline ends. The CDR3 sequence: CASSEALVVSQPQHF. CDR3 in DNA: TGTGCCAGCAGTGAAGCCTTGGTGGTGAGTCAGCCCCAGCATTTT.

This rearrangement joins TRBV5-1 to TRBJ2-7; weak D call: TRBD1 (5 bases). The V end lost 4 bases, the J end lost 6 bases, and 11 bases lay between the germline ends. Germline-derived CDR1 and CDR2 are SGHRS and YFSETQ. This CDR3 contains 12 residues. The DNA of the CDR3 is TGCGCCAGCAGCCAGGCAAGGGGCGAGCAGTACTTC. Translating it yields CASSQARGEQYF.